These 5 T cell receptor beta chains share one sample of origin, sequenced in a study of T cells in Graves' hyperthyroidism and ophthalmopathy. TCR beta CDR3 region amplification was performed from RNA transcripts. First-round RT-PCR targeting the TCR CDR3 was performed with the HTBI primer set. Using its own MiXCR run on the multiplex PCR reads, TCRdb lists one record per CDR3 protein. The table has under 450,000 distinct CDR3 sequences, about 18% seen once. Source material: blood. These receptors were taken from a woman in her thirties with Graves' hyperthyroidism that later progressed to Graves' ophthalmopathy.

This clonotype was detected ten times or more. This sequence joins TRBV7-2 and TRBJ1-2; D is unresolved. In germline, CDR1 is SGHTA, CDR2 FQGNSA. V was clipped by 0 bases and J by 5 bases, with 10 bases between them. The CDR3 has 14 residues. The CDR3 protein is CASSLALADYGYTF. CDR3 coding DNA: TGTGCCAGCAGCTTAGCGCTGGCAGATTATGGCTACACCTTC.

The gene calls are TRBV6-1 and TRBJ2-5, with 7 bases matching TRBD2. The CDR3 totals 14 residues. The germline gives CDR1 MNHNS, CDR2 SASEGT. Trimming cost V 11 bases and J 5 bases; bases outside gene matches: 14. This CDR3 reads CACREEGHLETQYF. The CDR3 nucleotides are TGTGCCTGCCGGGAGGAGGGCCATTTGGAGACCCAGTACTTC.

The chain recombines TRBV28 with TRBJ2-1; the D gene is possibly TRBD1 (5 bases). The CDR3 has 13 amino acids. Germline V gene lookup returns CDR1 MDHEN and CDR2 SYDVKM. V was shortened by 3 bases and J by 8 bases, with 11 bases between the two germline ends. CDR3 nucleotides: TGTGCCAGCAGTTTTAAGGGGTGGGATGAGCAGTTCTTC. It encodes CASSFKGWDEQFF. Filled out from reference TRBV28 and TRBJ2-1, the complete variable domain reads DVKVTQSSRYLVKRTGEKVFLECVQDMDHENMFWYRQDPGLGLRLIYFSYDVKMKEKGDIPEGYSVSREKKERFSLILESASTNQTSMYLCASSFKGWDEQFFGPGTRLTVL.

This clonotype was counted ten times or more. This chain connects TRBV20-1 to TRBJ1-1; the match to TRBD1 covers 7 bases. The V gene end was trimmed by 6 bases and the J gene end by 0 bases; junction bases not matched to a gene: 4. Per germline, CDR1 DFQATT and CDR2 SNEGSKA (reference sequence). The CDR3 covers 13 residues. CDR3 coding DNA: TGCAGTGCGAATGACAGGGTGAACACTGAAGCTTTCTTT. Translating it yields CSANDRVNTEAFF.

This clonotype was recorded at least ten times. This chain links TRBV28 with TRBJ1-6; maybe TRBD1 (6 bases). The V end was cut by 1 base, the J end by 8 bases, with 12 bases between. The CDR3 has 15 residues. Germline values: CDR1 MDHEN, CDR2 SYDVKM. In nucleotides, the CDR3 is TGTGCCAGCAGTTTATCGCAGGGGAGGCATTCACCCCTCCACTTT. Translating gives CASSLSQGRHSPLHF.